This T cell receptor beta chain was observed in a study of blood T cell repertoires in COVID-19. Study as a whole: Sites in the United States, Italy and Spain provided acute and convalescent COVID-19 samples. T cells, B-cell-depleted T cells, or PBMCs provided the cDNA or gDNA that served as material.

The germline V and J ends were trimmed by 4 bases and 2 bases, with 10 bases remaining between them. Germline V CDR1 and CDR2: SGHNT, YYREEE (reference sequence). The CDR3 runs to 13 residues. In the original processing: Reference gene primer amplification gave estimated nucleated cell counts. This table comes from immunoSEQ multiplex PCR, and its TCRdb copy is limited to in-frame clones, with some not included. V and J calls and clone size are as listed in that table; D and trimming were resolved from the DNA. The profile shows a few hundred thousand clones, about four fifths of them singletons. The sequenced sample consisted of peripheral blood. This receptor was taken from a woman younger than 30 with acute or convalescent COVID-19. The genes are TRBV5-4 and TRBJ2-7; a weak D match, TRBD1 (6 bases). CDR3 amino acids: CASSPGHAYEQYF. The CDR3 DNA follows: TGTGCCAGCAGCCCGGGACACGCCTACGAGCAGTACTTC.